A selection of T cell receptor beta chains follows, all from one sample in a study of cytomegalovirus exposure and HLA in healthy donors. Some clones are missing from TCRdb's copy, which holds only in-frame ones; the method was immunoSEQ multiplex PCR. The data contain 100,000 to 150,000 clones, 73% of them seen just once; the ten biggest clones take up more than 4.5%. Sequencing was done on a sample of PBMCs. All receptors derive from a man in his 60s in good health and CMV-seropositive. Each CDR3 is given with its conserved first and last residue. The order of the fields is J gene, CDR3 length, V gene, clone size, D gene, CDR3 DNA, CDR3 protein. The D gene is left open where the match is weak. Expanded clones are given a class, and other clones once, few, many or no size at all.

J: TRBJ2-5; length: 15; V: TRBV7-7; size: NA; D: TRBD2; DNA: TGTGCTAGCAGCCTACTCGGCGGGGGTGTTGGGACCCAGTACTTC; CDR3: CASSLLGGGVGTQYF
J: TRBJ2-3; length: 12; V: TRBV27; size: NA; D: NA; DNA: TGTGCCAGCAACAGGGTTTCAGATACGCAGTATTTT; CDR3: CASNRVSDTQYF
J: TRBJ1-1; length: 15; V: TRBV5-4; size: NA; D: NA; DNA: TGTGCCAGCAGCGCGAGACAGGACTTGAACACTGAAGCTTTCTTT; CDR3: CASSARQDLNTEAFF
J: TRBJ2-1; length: 15; V: TRBV5-8; size: NA; D: TRBD2; DNA: TGTGCCAGCAGCTTGGGCGGGGGGCCTTACAATGAGCAGTTCTTC; CDR3: CASSLGGGPYNEQFF
J: TRBJ1-4; length: 15; V: TRBV21-1; size: NA; D: NA; DNA: TGTGCCAGCAGCAAAGGGAGCCCAACTAATGAAAAACTGTTTTTT; CDR3: CASSKGSPTNEKLFF
J: TRBJ1-1; length: 14; V: TRBV7-9; size: NA; D: NA; DNA: TGTGCCAGCAGCTTAACCAGTTTGAACACTGAAGCTTTCTTT; CDR3: CASSLTSLNTEAFF
J: TRBJ2-5; length: 15; V: TRBV7-3; size: NA; D: TRBD1; DNA: TGTGCCAGCAGCTTTGACAGGGGAATGGGAGAGACCCAGTACTTC; CDR3: CASSFDRGMGETQYF
J: TRBJ1-1; length: 16; V: TRBV28; size: NA; D: TRBD1; DNA: TGTGCCAGCAGTTTAGACGGACAGGGGTCTAAGACTGAAGCTTTCTTT; CDR3: CASSLDGQGSKTEAFF
J: TRBJ1-2; length: 15; V: TRBV10-3; size: few; D: NA; DNA: TGTGCCATCAGTGATGACATAAGCGGACCCTATGGCTACACCTTC; CDR3: CAISDDISGPYGYTF
J: TRBJ1-2; length: 15; V: TRBV2; size: many; D: TRBD1; DNA: TGTGCCAGCAGCCAAGAAACAGGGGATAATAGTGGCTACACCTTC; CDR3: CASSQETGDNSGYTF
J: TRBJ1-1; length: 13; V: TRBV7-3; size: few; D: NA; DNA: TGTGCCAGCAGCCCACAGATGAACACTGAAGCTTTCTTT; CDR3: CASSPQMNTEAFF
J: TRBJ1-6; length: 16; V: TRBV18; size: once; D: TRBD1; DNA: TGTGCCAGCTCACCTAGGGTGGGGACAGGGGTTTCACCCCTCCACTTT; CDR3: CASSPRVGTGVSPLHF
J: TRBJ1-1; length: 15; V: TRBV5-6; size: NA; D: NA; DNA: TGTGCCAGCACCCATATATTCCTGGCCAACACTGAAGCTTTCTTT; CDR3: CASTHIFLANTEAFF
J: TRBJ2-2; length: 15; V: TRBV4-1; size: NA; D: TRBD1; DNA: TGCGCCAGCAGCCAAGAGGAAAGGGGGCCCGGGGAGCTGTTTTTT; CDR3: CASSQEERGPGELFF
J: TRBJ2-7; length: 18; V: TRBV7-3; size: NA; D: TRBD1; DNA: TGTGCCAGCAGCTTAACTTCAGGGGGCGAGCCCCAGTCCTACGAGCAGTACTTC; CDR3: CASSLTSGGEPQSYEQYF
J: TRBJ1-1; length: 14; V: TRBV28; size: few; D: NA; DNA: TGTGCCAGCACCGAATGGGGGGGGAACACTGAAGCTTTCTTT; CDR3: CASTEWGGNTEAFF
J: TRBJ1-1; length: 13; V: TRBV7-3; size: NA; D: TRBD1; DNA: TGTGCCAGCAGTTTATATGGGACAGGGGAAGCTTTCTTT; CDR3: CASSLYGTGEAFF
J: TRBJ2-5; length: 16; V: TRBV29-1; size: NA; D: TRBD1; DNA: TGCAGCGTTGAAGGGGGTTTCCTGGGGACAGAAGAGACCCAGTACTTC; CDR3: CSVEGGFLGTEETQYF
J: TRBJ1-1; length: 13; V: TRBV6-6; size: few; D: NA; DNA: TGTGCCAGCAGGTCAGGGGAATCTACTGAAGCTTTCTTT; CDR3: CASRSGESTEAFF
J: TRBJ2-3; length: 16; V: TRBV7-8; size: NA; D: TRBD2; DNA: TGTGCCAGCAGCTTACCGGGGCGGGGGGGACCAGATACGCAGTATTTT; CDR3: CASSLPGRGGPDTQYF
J: TRBJ2-5; length: 15; V: TRBV6-6; size: NA; D: TRBD2; DNA: TGTGCCAGCAGTTACTCGGCGGGGGGCGTTGGGACCCAGTACTTC; CDR3: CASSYSAGGVGTQYF
J: TRBJ1-5; length: 14; V: TRBV27; size: NA; D: TRBD1; DNA: TGTGCCAGCAGCCTTGACAGGGGAGGTCAGCCCCAGCATTTT; CDR3: CASSLDRGGQPQHF
J: TRBJ2-7; length: 14; V: TRBV30; size: few; D: TRBD2; DNA: TGTGCCTGGAGTGGAGGACTAGCGATCTACGAGCAGTACTTC; CDR3: CAWSGGLAIYEQYF
J: TRBJ2-7; length: 14; V: TRBV9; size: NA; D: NA; DNA: TGTGCCAGCAGCGTAGATACCGGGGGCTACGAGCAGTACTTC; CDR3: CASSVDTGGYEQYF
J: TRBJ2-7; length: 16; V: TRBV5-1; size: NA; D: TRBD1; DNA: TGCGCCAGCAGCTACTTGTCGGGACAGGGGTCCTACGAGCAGTACTTC; CDR3: CASSYLSGQGSYEQYF
J: TRBJ2-7; length: 12; V: TRBV19; size: NA; D: TRBD1; DNA: TGTGCCAGTCGGGACAGGTCCTACGAGCAGTACTTC; CDR3: CASRDRSYEQYF
J: TRBJ2-5; length: 16; V: TRBV21-1; size: NA; D: NA; DNA: TGTGCCAGCAGCACCAGACTAGCGGGGGAAATGGAGACCCAGTACTTC; CDR3: CASSTRLAGEMETQYF
J: TRBJ2-7; length: 14; V: TRBV7-7; size: NA; D: TRBD2; DNA: TGTGCTAGCAGCCCGGGACTAGCCCTCGGCGAGCAGTACTTC; CDR3: CASSPGLALGEQYF
J: TRBJ1-1; length: 17; V: TRBV5-6; size: NA; D: NA; DNA: TGTGCCAGCAGCAACATTATCGTCCGCGTACGGCCGGGTAGTGCTTTCTTT; CDR3: CASSNIIVRVRPGSAFF
J: TRBJ2-4; length: 12; V: TRBV29-1; size: NA; D: NA; DNA: TGCAGCGTTGGATTAGGACTCGGCATTCAGTACTTC; CDR3: CSVGLGLGIQYF
J: TRBJ1-2; length: 17; V: TRBV7-9; size: NA; D: NA; DNA: TGTGCCAGCAGCTTACCCGGGCCACTAAGGAGGGACTATGGCTACACCTTC; CDR3: CASSLPGPLRRDYGYTF
J: TRBJ1-1; length: 17; V: TRBV25-1; size: NA; D: NA; DNA: TGTGCCAGCAGTGTAACACCGGACCGGGAGGAGGACACTGAAGCTTTCTTT; CDR3: CASSVTPDREEDTEAFF
J: TRBJ2-1; length: 15; V: TRBV5-5; size: few; D: NA; DNA: TGTGCCAGCAGCTTGGAACAGGGCTCCTACAATGAGCAGTTCTTC; CDR3: CASSLEQGSYNEQFF
J: TRBJ2-2; length: 14; V: TRBV29-1; size: NA; D: TRBD2; DNA: TGCAGCGAAAGCATAGCGGGGGGGTTCCGGGGAGCTGTTTTT; CDR3: CSESIAGGFRGAVF
J: TRBJ1-2; length: 13; V: TRBV5-6; size: NA; D: NA; DNA: TGTGCCAGCAGCTTTCGGGGAGGGTATGGCTACACCTTC; CDR3: CASSFRGGYGYTF
J: TRBJ1-1; length: 15; V: TRBV28; size: NA; D: NA; DNA: TGTGCCAGCAGTTTGATTCGGTCCTCGGGGACTGAAGCTTTCTTT; CDR3: CASSLIRSSGTEAFF
J: TRBJ2-5; length: 19; V: TRBV18; size: NA; D: NA; DNA: TGTGCCAGCTCACCATTCAGGCCAGTCCGTCGATTGGTCCAAGAGACCCAGTACTTC; CDR3: CASSPFRPVRRLVQETQYF
J: TRBJ2-1; length: 15; V: TRBV2; size: NA; D: NA; DNA: TGTGCCAGCACCAAGGGGGAGAGCTCCTACAATGAGCAGTTCTTC; CDR3: CASTKGESSYNEQFF
J: TRBJ2-2; length: 15; V: TRBV6-5; size: NA; D: TRBD1; DNA: TGTGCCAGCAGTCGAGGACAGGTTGGGGCCGGGGAGCTGTTTTTT; CDR3: CASSRGQVGAGELFF
J: TRBJ1-2; length: 15; V: TRBV21-1; size: few; D: NA; DNA: TGTGCCAGCAGCAGCCAGGGGGCGTCTAACTATGGCTACACCTTC; CDR3: CASSSQGASNYGYTF
J: TRBJ2-7; length: 12; V: TRBV30; size: NA; D: NA; DNA: TGTGCCTGGGGCAAGGGGGACTACGAGCAGTACTTC; CDR3: CAWGKGDYEQYF
J: TRBJ1-2; length: 12; V: TRBV28; size: few; D: NA; DNA: TGTGCCAGCAGTTTACGGGTCTATGGCTACACCTTC; CDR3: CASSLRVYGYTF
J: TRBJ2-2; length: 14; V: TRBV11-3; size: few; D: NA; DNA: TGTGCCAGCAGCTCCTCCCAGGTCACCGGGGAGCTGTTTTTT; CDR3: CASSSSQVTGELFF
J: TRBJ2-4; length: 13; V: TRBV15; size: once; D: TRBD2; DNA: TGTGCCACCAGCTCCAGGAGCGGGGACATTCAGTACTTC; CDR3: CATSSRSGDIQYF
J: TRBJ1-2; length: 14; V: TRBV5-6; size: few; D: TRBD1; DNA: TGTGCCAGCAGCGGGGGGACAGGGGGCTACGGCTACACCTTC; CDR3: CASSGGTGGYGYTF
J: TRBJ2-3; length: 15; V: TRBV9; size: once; D: TRBD1; DNA: TGTGCCAGCAACAGGGGGGACCCCCGAACAGATACGCAGTATTTT; CDR3: CASNRGDPRTDTQYF
J: TRBJ1-2; length: 14; V: TRBV4-1; size: NA; D: NA; DNA: TGCGCCAGCAGCCAAGATGGCAGGCACTATGGCTACACCTTC; CDR3: CASSQDGRHYGYTF
J: TRBJ1-3; length: 14; V: TRBV19; size: NA; D: TRBD1; DNA: TGTGCCACCACGACAGGGAGCTTTGGAAACACCATATATTTT; CDR3: CATTTGSFGNTIYF
J: TRBJ2-7; length: 13; V: TRBV11-2; size: NA; D: NA; DNA: TGTGCCAGCAGCTTTGACAGCTTCTACGAGCAGTACTTC; CDR3: CASSFDSFYEQYF
J: TRBJ2-3; length: 15; V: TRBV9; size: NA; D: NA; DNA: TGTGCCAGCAGCGTAGCTCCCTCTAGCACAGATACGCAGTATTTT; CDR3: CASSVAPSSTDTQYF
J: TRBJ2-7; length: 13; V: TRBV2; size: NA; D: NA; DNA: TGTGCCAGCAGCCGCGGGGGCCCCTACGAGCAGTACTTC; CDR3: CASSRGGPYEQYF
J: TRBJ2-1; length: 16; V: TRBV5-6; size: few; D: TRBD2; DNA: TGTGCCAGCAGCACAGGACTAGCGGGGGGTTACAATGAGCAGTTCTTC; CDR3: CASSTGLAGGYNEQFF
J: TRBJ1-1; length: 17; V: TRBV18; size: NA; D: TRBD1; DNA: TGTGCCAGCTCACCGGGGGGGACAGGATATTCTAACACTGAAGCTTTCTTT; CDR3: CASSPGGTGYSNTEAFF
J: TRBJ2-2; length: 13; V: TRBV2; size: once; D: NA; DNA: TGTGCCAGCAGCGCGGGGAACACCGGGGAGCTGTTTTTT; CDR3: CASSAGNTGELFF
J: TRBJ1-2; length: 13; V: TRBV28; size: NA; D: NA; DNA: TGTGCCACCCGTCCGGCGGGGATGAGTGGCTACACCTTC; CDR3: CATRPAGMSGYTF
J: TRBJ2-1; length: 15; V: TRBV6-5; size: NA; D: TRBD2; DNA: TGTGCCAGCAAAAGCGGGGGTAGCTCCTACAATGAGCAGTTCTTC; CDR3: CASKSGGSSYNEQFF
J: TRBJ2-5; length: 14; V: TRBV6-1; size: NA; D: NA; DNA: TGTGCCAGCAGGGTGAGGACAGCTGCAGAGACCCAGTACTTC; CDR3: CASRVRTAAETQYF